Below are 10 T cell receptor beta chains sequenced from a single sample in a study of T cell clonality in common variable immunodeficiency. Only in-frame clones appear in the TCRdb table, and some are missing; sequencing was by immunoSEQ multiplex PCR. The sample shows tens of thousands of clones, none of them appearing just once. Source material: peripheral blood mononuclear cells. The source of these receptors is a person aged 18 to 70 in good health.

In regard to this clone: Coverage ceases 3 residues before the CDR3 finishes, and the germline J gene fills in the end. The identical CDR3 is also encoded by other nucleotide sequences in the sample. The chain joins TRBV2 to TRBJ1-3; weak D call: TRBD1 (5 bases). V was cut by 6 bases and J by 4 bases, with 10 bases left in between. CDR3 length: 13 residues. CDR1 and CDR2 (germline): SNHLY, FYNNEI. The CDR3 bases that were read are TGTGCCAGCAGCCGGACACCAGGAAACACC. Its translation: CASSRTPGNT. The full CDR3 reads CASSRTPGNTIYF. The full variable domain, completed using reference TRBV2 and TRBJ1-3, is EPEVTQTPSHQVTQMGQEVILRCVPISNHLYFYWYRQILGQKVEFLVSFYNNEISEKSEIFDDQFSVERPDGSNFTLKIRSTKLEDSAMYFCASSRTPGNTIYFGEGSWLTVV.

This clone was seen ten or more times. The CDR3 end lies 3 residues beyond the end of the read and is filled in from the germline J gene. This chain uses TRBV7-2 with TRBJ2-7; tentative D call: TRBD1 (6 bases). This CDR3 contains 14 residues. Between the trimmed V and J ends, which lost 5 bases and 5 bases, there was a span of 16 bases. The germline gives CDR1 SGHTA, CDR2 FQGNSA. The chain's CDR3 is CASSPFTGSDEQYF. Partial CDR3 DNA: TGTGCCAGCAGCCCCTTCACAGGGTCTGACGAG.

This clone was seen a handful of times. The read finishes 3 residues shy of the CDR3 end, and the germline J gene is used to complete it. The chain has TRBV2 and TRBJ2-5, with 7 positions matching TRBD2. CDR1 and CDR2 (germline): SNHLY, FYNNEI. V shed 3 bases and J 2 bases; nucleotides not matched to a gene: 3. This CDR3 comprises 14 residues. CDR3 sequence: CASSEGLPQETQYF. CDR3 bases read: TGTGCCAGCAGTGAGGGACTACCTCAAGAGACC.

Turning to this clone: The read comes to an end 3 residues before the CDR3 does, leaving the germline J gene to fill in the end. The J gene is TRBJ2-1, the V gene TRBV2; 8 positions match TRBD2. V lost 11 bases and J lost 9; bases outside the gene matches: 15. This CDR3 is built from 14 residues. From germline, CDR1 is SNHLY and CDR2 FYNNEI. Incomplete CDR3 DNA: TGTGCCGGGGACGCGGGACTAGTCTCCGGTGAG. Its translation is CAGDAGLVSGE. The full CDR3 is CAGDAGLVSGEQFF.

This clone was counted ten times or more. Read data end 3 residues before the CDR3 end; the end is taken from the germline J gene. The chain links TRBV7-3 to TRBJ2-7; TRBD2 aligns across 11 bases. CDR1 is SGHTA and CDR2 is FQGTGA in the germline V gene. V shed 1 base and J 0 bases; nucleotides not matched to a gene: 17. CDR3 size: 21 residues. CDR3 protein: CASSLKLAGEYKRGVSYEQYF. The sequenced CDR3 bases are TGTGCCAGCAGCTTAAAACTAGCGGGAGAATATAAGAGAGGGGTCTCCTACGAG.

This clone was observed at least ten times. The CDR3 protein is CASSMPGQGVGNEQFF. CDR3 DNA (partial): TGTGCCAGCAGCATGCCGGGACAGGGGGTCGGTAATGAG. The J gene is TRBJ2-1, the V gene TRBV7-6; 11 nucleotides match TRBD1. Sequencing ends 3 residues short of the CDR3 end; the germline J gene provides the rest. CDR3 length: 16 residues. V lost 5 bases, J lost 7 bases, and 10 bases stayed unmatched. CDR1 and CDR2 (germline): SGHVS, FNYEAQ. Full variable domain (missing parts from reference TRBV7-6 and TRBJ2-1): GAGVSQSPRYKVTKRGQDVALRCDPISGHVSLYWYRQALGQGPEFLTYFNYEAQQDKSGLPNDRFSAERPEGSISTLTIQRTEQRDSAMYRCASSMPGQGVGNEQFFGPGTRLTVL.

The table lists this clone with many counts. The sequenced fragment ends 3 residues before the CDR3 boundary, so the rest is inferred from the germline J gene. The chain recombines TRBV6-2 or TRBV6-3 with TRBJ1-5, with D possibly matching TRBD1 (5 bases). The V end lost 6 bases, the J end lost 2 bases, and 17 bases lay between the germline ends. The germline CDR1 and CDR2 sequences are MNHEY and SVGEGT. This CDR3 is built from 16 residues. The part of the CDR3 DNA that was read is TGTGCCAGCAGGGCCCCTCTCGGGGGAGGCAATCAGCCC. This sequence encodes CASRAPLGGGNQP. The whole CDR3 reads CASRAPLGGGNQPQHF.

The table lists this clone with many counts. The CDR3 end lies 3 residues beyond the end of the read and is filled in from the germline J gene. This chain connects TRBV4-1 to TRBJ2-3, with D tentatively TRBD1 or TRBD2 (5 bases each). The CDR3 spans 13 residues. Trimming removed 4 bases from V and 5 bases from J, with 10 bases in between. The germline V gene has CDR1 MGHRA and CDR2 YSYEKL. This CDR3 reads CASSPEGQDTQYF. Incomplete CDR3 DNA: TGCGCCAGCAGCCCAGAGGGGCAAGATACG.

This clone showed up many times. The CDR3 goes on 3 residues after the read ends, and that part is filled in from the germline J gene. The genes are TRBV28 and TRBJ2-3, with D possibly TRBD2 on 6 matching bases. This CDR3 has 16 amino acids. V was trimmed by 2 bases and J by 0 bases, leaving 12 bases between them. The germline V gene has CDR1 MDHEN and CDR2 SYDVKM. Partial CDR3 DNA: TGTGCCAGCAGTTTAGGGTTTGGGACTAGCACAGATACG. Translated: CASSLGFGTSTDT. The entire CDR3 protein is CASSLGFGTSTDTQYF.

The chain's CDR3 is CASTPRAGGRYEAFF. The part of the CDR3 DNA that was read is TGTGCCAGTACCCCCCGGGCAGGGGGTAGGTACGAG. J is TRBJ1-1 and V is TRBV19, with 7 bases matching TRBD1. The read terminates 3 residues before the CDR3 end, so the remaining end is supplied by the germline J gene. CDR3 length: 15 residues. Germline CDR1 is LNHDA and CDR2 is SQIVND (reference sequence). The whole variable domain, remainder taken from reference TRBV19 and TRBJ1-1, is DGGITQSPKYLFRKEGQNVTLSCEQNLNHDAMYWYRQDPGQGLRLIYYSQIVNDFQKGDIAEGYSVSREKKESFPLTVTSAQKNPTAFYLCASTPRAGGRYEAFFGQGTRLTVV.